This T cell receptor beta chain was documented in a study of T cell clonotyping in hematopoietic cell transplantation (dated by TCRdb to 2020 to 2023). Study-level background: Recipient samples taken before transplant were collected after cytoreduction. The study collected 135 blood samples from approximately 35 consecutive transplant recipients and their related donors. Patients were recruited between September 2015 and January 2017 and followed until late 2020 or death.

The immunoSEQ assay, a bias-controlled multiplex PCR with V- and J-specific primers, was used to amplify TCR beta CDR3 regions from genomic DNA. In a second PCR step, a proprietary barcode and Illumina adapter sequences were attached to the CDR3 amplicons. An Illumina MiSeq instrument was used to sequence the CDR3 libraries. As for how the authors treated the data: Export and quality control were done with immunoSEQ Analyzer 3.0, while downstream analyses used R Bioconductor and Immunarch. Repertoire metrics were calculated using only productive rearrangements within the normalized downsampled data set. Clonotypes larger than 5 templates in the normalized cohort were defined as pathologically expanded. Repertoire diversity was measured with the Inverse Simpson Index. CMV-specificity analyses were carried out on the non-normalized data set to capture all clonotypes. This is the immuneACCESS table as TCRdb keeps it, with only in-frame sequences that have V and J called. A part of the clones is gone; compared with another copy, unresolved V genes explain less than half, and the rest is unexplained. Clone size and V and J calls were adopted from that table, with D and trimming inferred from the DNA. This sample comprises several thousand clones, 32% of them detected only once. Together, the top ten hold about a sixth of the sample.

This clone turned up a few times. No antigen is known for it. No qualities accompany the bases; no much larger clone lies one base away. The time point label on this specimen signifies: recipient sample about 28 days before transplant, after cytoreduction. Recipient blood was collected about 28 days before transplant and at days 30, 100 and 180 after transplant. Using Nuclei Lysis Solution, genomic DNA was extracted from unfractionated peripheral blood mononuclear cells that were either fresh or cryopreserved. General findings and caveats noted by the study authors: The sample size was limited, and because cells were not sorted, the contributions of CD4 and CD8 repertoires could not be separated. Just a small fraction of recipient repertoires overlapped with donor repertoires, and more than 97% appeared de novo at the given depth. Broader TCR repertoire diversity after transplant was predicted by Inverse Simpson Index values from donors and from recipients before transplant. After transplant, TCR diversity in recipients dropped, and pathologically expanded clonotypes climbed progressively between day 30 and day 180.

The germline V gene provides CDR1 SQVTM and CDR2 ANQGSEA. V and J are truncated by 2 bases and 4 bases respectively, leaving an intervening sequence of 14 bases. The CDR3 runs 14 residues from the cysteine to the phenylalanine. Only the CDR3 DNA stays, 42 bases, in frame from base 1. The sequence came from a man aged 50-60 years with myelofibrosis. Some clones in this sample may be carry-over from other donors' samples. Recombination connected TRBV29-1 to TRBJ1-2; the D gene assignment is ambiguous. Material: peripheral blood mononuclear cells, obtained before stem cell transplant. The nucleotides read TGCAGCGTTGAAAGGTCAGCCCGCCGCTATGGCTACACCTTC. Translation gives CSVERSARRYGYTF. The reference TRBV29-1 and TRBJ1-2 proteins fill in what lies around the CDR3, so the full variable domain reads SAVISQKPSRDICQRGTSLTIQCQVDSQVTMMFWYRQQPGQSLTLIATANQGSEATYESGFVIDKFPISRPNLTFSTLTVSNMSPEDSSIYLCSVERSARRYGYTFGSGTRLTVV.